Below, one T cell receptor (beta chain) is given with its context. Original methodology: Researchers report that nucleated cell counts were estimated from reference gene primer amplification. Using immunoSEQ multiplex PCR, the repertoire was profiled, and TCRdb retains in-frame clones only, with some absent. V, J and clone size are taken as reported in that table, and D and trimming were inferred from the DNA itself. The top ten clones hold 6.3% of a sample with about 250,000 clones, approximately 88% of them seen once. The V end lost 8 bases, the J end lost 7 bases, and 21 bases lay between the germline ends. Germline values: CDR1 SEHNR, CDR2 FQNEAQ (reference sequence). This CDR3 has 15 residues. This specimen belongs to a study of blood T cell repertoires in COVID-19.

The chain combines TRBV7-9 with TRBJ2-1, with D possibly TRBD2 on 5 matching bases. This receptor was taken from a woman aged 25 to 45 with COVID-19, enrolled during active disease. Sequences were obtained from peripheral blood. The CDR3, as DNA: TGTGCCAGCTCCCCTGGCGAAACAAGACTAAATGAGCAGTTCTTC. Translated: CASSPGETRLNEQFF.